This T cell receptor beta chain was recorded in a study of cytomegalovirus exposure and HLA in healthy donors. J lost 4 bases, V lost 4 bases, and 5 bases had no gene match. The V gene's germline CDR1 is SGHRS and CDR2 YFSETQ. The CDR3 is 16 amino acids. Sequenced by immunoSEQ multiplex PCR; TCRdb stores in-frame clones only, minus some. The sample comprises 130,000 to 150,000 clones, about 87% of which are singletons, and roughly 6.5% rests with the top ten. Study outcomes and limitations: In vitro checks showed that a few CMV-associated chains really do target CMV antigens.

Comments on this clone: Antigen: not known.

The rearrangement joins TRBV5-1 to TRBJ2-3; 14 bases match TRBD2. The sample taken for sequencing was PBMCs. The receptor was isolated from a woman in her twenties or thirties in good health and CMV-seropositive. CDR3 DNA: TGCGCCAGCAGCCCCGCGACTAGCGGGAGGGCAGATACGCAGTATTTT. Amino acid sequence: CASSPATSGRADTQYF.